Listed below are T cell receptor beta chains from one sample, sequenced in a study of blood T cell repertoires in COVID-19. Generated by immunoSEQ multiplex PCR, the TCRdb table keeps only in-frame clones and is missing some. Here the sample spans under 300,000 clones, nearly 90% being singletons. The specimen sequenced was peripheral blood. These receptors were collected from a woman aged 60-70 years with COVID-19, enrolled during active disease. Both conserved end residues are part of each CDR3. A D gene is named only where the DNA matches it firmly. Rows may omit the clone size; those that give it use once, few, many or a size class.

V gene	J gene	D gene	CDR3 length	clone size	CDR3 protein	CDR3 DNA
TRBV5-6	TRBJ2-7	-	16	once	CASSDYRQDVSYEQYF	TGTGCCAGCAGCGACTACCGACAGGACGTTTCCTACGAGCAGTACTTC
TRBV13	TRBJ1-3	-	14	-	CASSYSPSGNTIYF	TGTGCCAGCAGCTACAGCCCTTCTGGAAACACCATATATTTT
TRBV7-9	TRBJ1-2	-	14	-	CASTTQAGIHGYTF	TGTGCCAGCACCACACAGGCGGGAATCCATGGCTACACCTTC
TRBV7-6	TRBJ1-6	TRBD1	16	-	CASSPRDSGFNSPLHF	TGTGCCAGCAGCCCTAGGGACAGCGGCTTTAATTCACCCCTCCACTTT
TRBV6-5	TRBJ1-2	TRBD1	15	-	CASSYSPGGNYGYTF	TGTGCCAGCAGTTACTCGCCAGGGGGTAACTATGGCTACACCTTC
TRBV19	TRBJ2-7	TRBD1	14	-	CASSIQGAEDEQYF	TGTGCCAGTAGTATCCAGGGGGCGGAAGACGAGCAGTACTTC
TRBV6-2/TRBV6-3	TRBJ2-7	-	14	once	CASSYEGITYEQYF	TGTGCCAGCAGTTACGAGGGCATAACCTACGAGCAGTACTTC
TRBV30	TRBJ2-3	TRBD2	16	-	CAWSSGASGSTDTQYF	TGTGCCTGGAGCTCAGGGGCTAGCGGGAGCACAGATACGCAGTATTTT
TRBV7-3	TRBJ1-2	-	14	-	CASSPSPRHYGYTF	TGTGCCAGCAGCCCATCGCCCAGGCACTATGGCTACACCTTC
TRBV3-1/TRBV3-2	TRBJ1-1	-	15	-	CASSPMGGGDTEAFF	TGTGCCAGCAGCCCAATGGGCGGGGGGGACACTGAAGCTTTCTTT
TRBV7-2	TRBJ2-5	-	13	once	CASSFAYQETQYF	TGTGCCAGCAGCTTTGCCTATCAAGAGACCCAGTACTTC
TRBV10-3	TRBJ2-7	-	14	-	CAITSQQGAYEQYF	TGTGCCATCACTAGTCAACAGGGAGCCTACGAGCAGTACTTC
TRBV5-1	TRBJ2-7	-	12	-	CASSLAGNEQYF	TGCGCCAGCAGCTTGGCAGGGAACGAGCAGTACTTC
TRBV27	TRBJ1-4	TRBD1	15	-	CASRRRDRFNEKLFF	TGTGCCAGCAGGCGCCGGGACAGGTTTAATGAAAAACTGTTTTTT
TRBV7-2	TRBJ2-1	TRBD2	16	-	CASSSPGTSGDNEQFF	TGTGCCAGCAGCTCGCCCGGGACTAGCGGGGATAATGAGCAGTTCTTC
TRBV2	TRBJ2-7	-	13	-	CASSVGGTYEQYF	TGTGCCAGCAGTGTGGGGGGAACCTACGAGCAGTACTTC
TRBV29-1	TRBJ2-1	TRBD2	14	-	CSIPWRGGRNEQFF	TGCAGCATCCCGTGGCGGGGGGGCAGGAATGAGCAGTTCTTC
TRBV5-1	TRBJ1-1	-	14	-	CASSPRTVNTEAFF	TGCGCCAGCAGCCCCCGAACAGTGAACACTGAAGCTTTCTTT
TRBV6-6	TRBJ1-2	-	13	-	CASRTGTNYGYTF	TGTGCCAGCAGAACCGGGACTAACTATGGCTACACCTTC
TRBV5-4	TRBJ2-1	TRBD2	17	-	CASRGSASGGYYNEQFF	TGTGCCAGCAGAGGCTCTGCTAGCGGGGGGTACTACAATGAGCAGTTCTTC
TRBV5-1	TRBJ2-1	TRBD2	14	-	CASGAGGSYNEQFF	TGCGCCAGCGGGGCGGGGGGATCCTACAATGAGCAGTTCTTC
TRBV25-1	TRBJ2-1	-	18	-	CASSEWGGTGSSYNEQFF	TGTGCCAGCAGTGAATGGGGGGGAACAGGGAGCTCCTACAATGAGCAGTTCTTC
TRBV7-6	TRBJ2-5	-	15	-	CASRAGTPRGETQYF	TGTGCCAGCAGGGCCGGGACCCCCAGGGGAGAGACCCAGTACTTC
TRBV4-2	TRBJ2-1	-	17	-	CASSQAPGRGVNNEQFF	TGTGCCAGCAGCCAAGCCCCGGGGAGGGGGGTCAACAATGAGCAGTTCTTC
TRBV7-3	TRBJ1-1	-	13	-	CASSRSGGTEAFF	TGTGCCAGCAGCCGAAGCGGGGGGACTGAAGCTTTCTTT
TRBV3-1/TRBV3-2	TRBJ2-7	TRBD1	14	once	CASSRDRGQYEQYF	TGTGCCAGCAGCAGAGACAGGGGGCAATACGAGCAGTACTTC
TRBV25-1	TRBJ2-1	TRBD2	14	-	CASSGSGGYNEQFF	TGTGCCAGCAGTGGGAGCGGGGGCTACAATGAGCAGTTCTTC
TRBV5-1	TRBJ1-4	TRBD1	14	once	CASSYGDRGEKLFF	TGCGCCAGCAGCTACGGGGACAGGGGTGAAAAACTGTTTTTT
TRBV18	TRBJ1-5	-	14	-	CASSPRQANQPQHF	TGTGCCAGCTCACCAAGACAGGCAAATCAGCCCCAGCATTTT
TRBV6-6	TRBJ1-2	-	15	-	CASTPLQGVSYGYTF	TGTGCCAGCACCCCTCTACAGGGCGTGAGCTATGGCTACACCTTC
TRBV29-1	TRBJ2-7	-	12	-	CSVLRETYEQYF	TGCAGCGTCCTCAGGGAAACCTACGAGCAGTACTTC
TRBV19	TRBJ2-7	-	13	-	CASSNRGANEQYF	TGTGCCAGTAGTAATCGGGGGGCAAACGAGCAGTACTTC
TRBV20-1	TRBJ1-2	TRBD1	14	once	CSASAGQGKYGYTF	TGCAGTGCTAGTGCGGGACAGGGGAAGTATGGCTACACCTTC
TRBV7-2	TRBJ2-2	-	14	-	CASSLRGGTGELFF	TGTGCCAGCAGCTTACGGGGTGGCACCGGGGAGCTGTTTTTT
TRBV6-1	TRBJ1-3	-	16	-	CASSENRASSGNTIYF	TGTGCCAGCAGTGAAAACAGGGCCAGCTCTGGAAACACCATATATTTT
TRBV19	TRBJ1-2	-	14	-	CASSIGQTNYGYTF	TGTGCCAGTAGTATTGGGCAGACTAACTATGGCTACACCTTC
TRBV7-9	TRBJ2-3	TRBD1	14	-	CASSYGQGTDTQYF	TGTGCCAGCAGTTACGGACAGGGCACAGATACGCAGTATTTT
TRBV4-2	TRBJ1-1	TRBD1	14	few	CASSIGTENTEAFF	TGTGCCAGCAGCATTGGGACAGAGAACACTGAAGCTTTCTTT
TRBV3-1/TRBV3-2	TRBJ2-2	TRBD1	16	-	CASSQVLTGFGGELFF	TGTGCCAGCAGCCAAGTGTTGACAGGGTTTGGCGGGGAGCTGTTTTTT
TRBV10-3	TRBJ1-2	TRBD1	20	-	CAISESLGRDRGIRGYGYTF	TGTGCCATCAGTGAGTCGTTGGGTCGGGACAGGGGTATCCGGGGCTATGGCTACACCTTC
TRBV10-3	TRBJ1-1	-	14	-	CAISNSPQNTEAFF	TGTGCCATCAGTAATTCCCCCCAGAACACTGAAGCTTTCTTT
TRBV6-5	TRBJ2-1	TRBD2	13	-	CASILAGVGEQFF	TGTGCCAGCATTCTAGCGGGGGTCGGTGAGCAGTTCTTC
TRBV11-2	TRBJ1-6	TRBD1	13	-	CASSWDRNSPLHF	TGTGCCAGCAGCTGGGACAGGAATTCACCCCTCCACTTT
TRBV3-1/TRBV3-2	TRBJ1-6	-	19	-	CASGRWGLSRLSYNSPLHF	TGTGCCAGCGGGAGGTGGGGTTTGTCGCGACTCAGCTATAATTCACCCCTCCACTTT
TRBV20-1	TRBJ1-2	-	12	-	CSASRGADGYTF	TGCAGTGCTAGTAGAGGCGCGGATGGCTACACCTTC
TRBV6-5	TRBJ1-1	TRBD1	13	-	CASRKTGGAEAFF	TGTGCCAGCCGAAAAACAGGGGGCGCCGAAGCTTTCTTT
TRBV10-3	TRBJ1-1	TRBD1	12	-	CAGRGLNTEAFF	TGTGCGGGCAGGGGGCTGAACACTGAAGCTTTCTTT
TRBV4-2	TRBJ1-5	-	13	few	CASSQERKQPQHF	TGTGCCAGCAGCCAAGAGAGGAAGCAGCCCCAGCATTTT
TRBV6-5	TRBJ2-3	-	14	-	CASMTLATTDTQYF	TGTGCCAGCATGACACTAGCCACCACAGATACGCAGTATTTT
TRBV30	TRBJ2-7	TRBD2	10	-	CAAGTTRSYF	TGTGCCGCCGGGACTACCAGGTCGTACTTC
TRBV30	TRBJ1-2	-	15	-	CAWSVQAGVIYGYTF	TGTGCCTGGAGTGTACAGGCAGGGGTTATATATGGCTACACCTTC
TRBV3-1/TRBV3-2	TRBJ1-1	TRBD1	18	-	CASSQDIRGEGALTEAFF	TGTGCCAGCAGCCAAGATATACGGGGAGAGGGGGCTTTAACTGAAGCTTTCTTT
TRBV4-3	TRBJ1-2	TRBD1	18	few	CASSQFTDLAQGANGYTF	TGCGCCAGCAGCCAATTCACCGATCTGGCACAGGGGGCGAATGGCTACACCTTC
TRBV5-1	TRBJ1-6	-	17	-	CASKGVATETYNSPLHF	TGCGCCAGCAAAGGGGTGGCGACAGAAACTTATAATTCACCCCTCCACTTT
TRBV7-2	TRBJ1-1	-	14	-	CASSLEPRVTEAFF	TGTGCCAGCAGCTTAGAGCCCCGGGTCACTGAAGCTTTCTTT
TRBV19	TRBJ2-1	-	15	-	CASSMILLSYNEQFF	TGTGCCAGTAGTATGATACTCCTTTCCTACAATGAGCAGTTCTTC
TRBV5-1	TRBJ1-1	TRBD1	14	-	CASKKTGAKTEAFF	TGCGCCTCGAAAAAGACAGGGGCTAAAACTGAAGCTTTCTTT